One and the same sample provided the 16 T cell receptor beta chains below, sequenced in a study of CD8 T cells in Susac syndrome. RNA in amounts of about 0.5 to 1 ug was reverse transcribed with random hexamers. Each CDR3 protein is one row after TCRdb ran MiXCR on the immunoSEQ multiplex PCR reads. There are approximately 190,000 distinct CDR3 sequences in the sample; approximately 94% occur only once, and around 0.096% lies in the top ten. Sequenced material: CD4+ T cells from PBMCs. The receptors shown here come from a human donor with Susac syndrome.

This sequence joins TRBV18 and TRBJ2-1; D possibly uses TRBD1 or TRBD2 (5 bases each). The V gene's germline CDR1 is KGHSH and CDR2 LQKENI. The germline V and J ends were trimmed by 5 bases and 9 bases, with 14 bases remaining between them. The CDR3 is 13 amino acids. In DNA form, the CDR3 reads TGTGCCAGCTCAACTAGTAACGGGGCTGAGCAGTTCTTC. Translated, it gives CASSTSNGAEQFF.

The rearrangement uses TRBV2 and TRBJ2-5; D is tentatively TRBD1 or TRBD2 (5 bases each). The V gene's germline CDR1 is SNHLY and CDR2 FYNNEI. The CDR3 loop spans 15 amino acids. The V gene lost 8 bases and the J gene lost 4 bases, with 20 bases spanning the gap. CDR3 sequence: CASHRLAGQGETQYF. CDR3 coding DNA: TGTGCCAGCCATAGGCTCGCGGGTCAGGGAGAGACCCAGTACTTC.

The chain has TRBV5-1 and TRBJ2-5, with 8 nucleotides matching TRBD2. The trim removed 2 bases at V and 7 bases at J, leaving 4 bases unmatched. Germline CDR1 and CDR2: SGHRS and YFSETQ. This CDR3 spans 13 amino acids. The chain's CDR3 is CASSFRGGTTQYF. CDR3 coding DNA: TGCGCCAGCAGCTTCCGGGGGGGCACGACCCAGTACTTC.

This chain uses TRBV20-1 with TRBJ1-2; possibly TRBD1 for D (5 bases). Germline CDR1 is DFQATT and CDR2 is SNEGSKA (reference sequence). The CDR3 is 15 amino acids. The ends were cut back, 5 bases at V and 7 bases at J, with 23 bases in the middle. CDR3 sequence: CSAAGPLKGRVGYTF. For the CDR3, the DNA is TGCAGTGCTGCTGGCCCGCTGAAGGGACGGGTTGGCTACACCTTC.

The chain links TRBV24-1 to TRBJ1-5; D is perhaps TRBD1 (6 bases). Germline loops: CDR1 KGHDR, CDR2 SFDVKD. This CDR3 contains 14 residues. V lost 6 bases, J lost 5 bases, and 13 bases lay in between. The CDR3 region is CATSPTGRDQPQHF. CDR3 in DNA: TGTGCCACCAGTCCCACAGGGCGGGATCAGCCCCAGCATTTT.

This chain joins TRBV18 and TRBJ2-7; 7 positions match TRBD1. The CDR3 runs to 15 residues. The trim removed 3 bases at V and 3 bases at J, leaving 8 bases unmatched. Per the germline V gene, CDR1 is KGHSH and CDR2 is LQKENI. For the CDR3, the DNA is TGTGCCAGCTCACCGCTCTCAACAGGGGTCTACGAGCAGTACTTC. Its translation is CASSPLSTGVYEQYF. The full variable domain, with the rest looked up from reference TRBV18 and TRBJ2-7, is NAGVMQNPRHLVRRRGQEARLRCSPMKGHSHVYWYRQLPEEGLKFMVYLQKENIIDESGMPKERFSAEFPKEGPSILRIQQVVRGDSAAYFCASSPLSTGVYEQYFGPGTRLTVT.

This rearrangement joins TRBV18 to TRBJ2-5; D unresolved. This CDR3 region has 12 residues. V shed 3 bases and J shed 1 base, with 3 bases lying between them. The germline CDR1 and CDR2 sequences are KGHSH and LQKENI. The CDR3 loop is CASSPGQETQYF. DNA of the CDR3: TGTGCCAGCTCACCTGGCCAAGAGACCCAGTACTTC.

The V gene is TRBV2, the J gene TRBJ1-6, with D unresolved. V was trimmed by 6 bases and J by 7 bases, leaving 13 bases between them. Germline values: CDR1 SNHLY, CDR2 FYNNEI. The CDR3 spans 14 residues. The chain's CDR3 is CASRALGSNSPLHF. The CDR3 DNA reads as TGTGCCAGCAGAGCCCTCGGGAGCAATTCACCCCTCCACTTT. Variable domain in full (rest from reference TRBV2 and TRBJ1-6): EPEVTQTPSHQVTQMGQEVILRCVPISNHLYFYWYRQILGQKVEFLVSFYNNEISEKSEIFDDQFSVERPDGSNFTLKIRSTKLEDSAMYFCASRALGSNSPLHFGNGTRLTVT.

The CDR3 region is CASSSRDRETQYF. CDR3 nucleotide sequence: TGTGCCAGTAGTAGCAGGGACAGAGAGACCCAGTACTTC. The chain recombines TRBV19 with TRBJ2-5, with 7 bases matching TRBD1. The CDR3 totals 13 residues. Germline-derived CDR1 and CDR2 are LNHDA and SQIVND (reference sequence). V dropped 4 bases and J dropped 4; count of bases not matched to a gene: 3.

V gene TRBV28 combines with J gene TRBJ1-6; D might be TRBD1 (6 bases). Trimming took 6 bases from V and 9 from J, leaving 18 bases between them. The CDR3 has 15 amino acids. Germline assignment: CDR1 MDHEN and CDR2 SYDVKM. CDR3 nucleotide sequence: TGTGCCAGCAGGGACGTTACAGGGTCGGGTTCACCCCTCCACTTT. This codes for CASRDVTGSGSPLHF.

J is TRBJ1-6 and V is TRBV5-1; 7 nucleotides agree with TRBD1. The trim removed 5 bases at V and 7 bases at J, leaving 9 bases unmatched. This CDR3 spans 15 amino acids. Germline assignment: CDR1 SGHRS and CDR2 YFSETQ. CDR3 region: CASRPETGSNSPLHF. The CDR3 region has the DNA TGCGCCAGCAGACCCGAGACAGGGTCCAATTCACCCCTCCACTTT.

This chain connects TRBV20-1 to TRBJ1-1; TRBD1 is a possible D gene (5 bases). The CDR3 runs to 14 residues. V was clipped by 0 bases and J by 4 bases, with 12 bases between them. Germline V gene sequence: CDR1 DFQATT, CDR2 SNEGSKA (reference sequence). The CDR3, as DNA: TGCAGTGCTAGAGACCCCACAGGAGGCACTGAAGCTTTCTTT. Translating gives CSARDPTGGTEAFF.

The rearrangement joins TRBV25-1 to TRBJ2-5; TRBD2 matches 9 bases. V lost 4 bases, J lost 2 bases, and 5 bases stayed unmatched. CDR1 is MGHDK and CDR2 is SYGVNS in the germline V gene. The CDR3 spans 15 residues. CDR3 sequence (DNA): TGTGCCAGCAGTGTGGCTAGCGGGGCGCAAGAGACCCAGTACTTC. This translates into CASSVASGAQETQYF.

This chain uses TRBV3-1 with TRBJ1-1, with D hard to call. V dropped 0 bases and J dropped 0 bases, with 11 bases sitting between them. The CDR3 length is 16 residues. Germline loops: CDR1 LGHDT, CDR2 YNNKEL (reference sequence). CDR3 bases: TGTGCCAGCAGCCAAGAGTTAGCGATCATGAACACTGAAGCTTTCTTT. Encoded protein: CASSQELAIMNTEAFF.

The CDR3, as DNA: TGTGCCAGTAGTAGACTTTCGCGGGGCTACACCTTC. Its translation is CASSRLSRGYTF. The gene calls are TRBV2 and TRBJ1-2, with D hard to call. Germline values: CDR1 SNHLY, CDR2 FYNNEI. The CDR3 runs to 12 residues. Trimming shortened V by 9 bases and J by 8 bases, and 16 bases separated the two germline ends.

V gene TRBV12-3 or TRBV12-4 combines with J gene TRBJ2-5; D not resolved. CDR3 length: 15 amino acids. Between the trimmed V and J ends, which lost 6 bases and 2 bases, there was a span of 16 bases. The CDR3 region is CASSYPAGPQETQYF. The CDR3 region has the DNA TGTGCCAGCAGCTATCCCGCTGGGCCTCAAGAGACCCAGTACTTC.